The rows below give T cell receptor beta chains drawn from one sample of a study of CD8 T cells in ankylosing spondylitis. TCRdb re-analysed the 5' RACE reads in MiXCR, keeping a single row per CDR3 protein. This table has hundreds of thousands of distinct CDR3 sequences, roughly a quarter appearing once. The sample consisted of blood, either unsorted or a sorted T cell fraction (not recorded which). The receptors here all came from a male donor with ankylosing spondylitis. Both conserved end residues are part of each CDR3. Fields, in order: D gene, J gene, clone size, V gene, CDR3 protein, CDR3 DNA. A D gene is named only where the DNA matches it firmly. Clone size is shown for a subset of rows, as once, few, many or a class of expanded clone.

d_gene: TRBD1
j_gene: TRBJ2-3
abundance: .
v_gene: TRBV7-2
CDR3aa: CASSLTGGTTDTQYF
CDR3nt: TGTGCCAGCAGCCTTACAGGGGGCACCACAGATACGCAGTATTTT

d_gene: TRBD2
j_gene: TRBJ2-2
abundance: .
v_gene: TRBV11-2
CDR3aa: CASSPRWLAETNTGELFF
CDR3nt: TGTGCCAGCAGCCCGAGATGGCTAGCGGAGACGAACACCGGGGAGCTGTTTTTT

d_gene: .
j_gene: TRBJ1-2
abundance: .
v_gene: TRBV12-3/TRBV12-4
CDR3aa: CASSPSLDSYGYTF
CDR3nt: TGTGCCAGCAGCCCTAGCTTAGACAGCTATGGCTACACCTTC

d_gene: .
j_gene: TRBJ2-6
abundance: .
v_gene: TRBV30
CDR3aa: CAWRTSGANVLTF
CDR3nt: TGTGCCTGGAGGACCTCTGGGGCCAACGTCCTGACTTTC

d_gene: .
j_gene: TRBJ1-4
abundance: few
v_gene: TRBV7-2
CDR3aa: CASSSPNEKLFF
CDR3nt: TGTGCCAGCAGCTCACCTAATGAAAAACTGTTTTTT

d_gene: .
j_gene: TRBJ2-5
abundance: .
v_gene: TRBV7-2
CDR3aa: CASSLGLRREETQYF
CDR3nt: TGTGCCAGCAGCTTAGGGCTCAGGCGAGAAGAGACCCAGTACTTC

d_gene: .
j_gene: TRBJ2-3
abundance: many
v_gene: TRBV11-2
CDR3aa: CASSFLLSTDTQYF
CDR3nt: TGTGCCAGCAGTTTCTTACTAAGCACAGATACGCAGTATTTT

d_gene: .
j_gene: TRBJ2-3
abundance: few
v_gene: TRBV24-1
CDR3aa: CATSDPVLLDRSTDTQYF
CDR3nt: TGTGCCACCAGTGACCCCGTCCTCTTGGACAGAAGCACAGATACGCAGTATTTT

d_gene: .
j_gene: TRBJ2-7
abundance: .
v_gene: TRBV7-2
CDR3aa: CASSPRPGDEQYF
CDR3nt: TGTGCCAGCAGCCCCCGGCCCGGGGATGAGCAGTACTTC

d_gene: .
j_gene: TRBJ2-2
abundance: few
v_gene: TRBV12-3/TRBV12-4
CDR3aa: CASSFSQEDTGELFF
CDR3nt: TGTGCCAGCAGTTTTTCCCAGGAGGACACCGGGGAGCTGTTTTTT

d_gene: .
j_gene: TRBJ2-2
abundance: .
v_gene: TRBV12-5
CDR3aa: CASGWAANTGELFF
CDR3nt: TGTGCTAGTGGTTGGGCAGCGAACACCGGGGAGCTGTTTTTT

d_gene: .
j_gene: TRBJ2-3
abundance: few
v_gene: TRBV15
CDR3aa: CATSRDTDTQYF
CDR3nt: TGTGCCACCAGCAGAGACACAGATACGCAGTATTTT

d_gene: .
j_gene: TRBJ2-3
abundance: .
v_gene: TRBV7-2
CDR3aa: CASSFPSVISTDTQYF
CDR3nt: TGTGCCAGCAGCTTCCCATCGGTTATAAGCACAGATACGCAGTATTTT

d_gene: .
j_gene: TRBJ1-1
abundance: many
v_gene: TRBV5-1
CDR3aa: CASSRGRENTEAFF
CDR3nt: TGCGCCAGCAGCAGGGGACGGGAGAACACTGAAGCTTTCTTT

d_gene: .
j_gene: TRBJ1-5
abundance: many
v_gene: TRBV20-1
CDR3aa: CSARGRINQPQHF
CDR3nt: TGCAGTGCTAGGGGACGGATCAATCAGCCCCAGCATTTT

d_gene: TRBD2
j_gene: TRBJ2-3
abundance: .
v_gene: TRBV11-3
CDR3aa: CASSSEREGDTQYF
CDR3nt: TGTGCCAGCAGCTCGGAGCGGGAGGGAGATACGCAGTATTTT

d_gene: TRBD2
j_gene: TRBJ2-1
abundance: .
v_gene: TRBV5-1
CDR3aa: CASSLGGLAGAESYNEQFF
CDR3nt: TGCGCCAGCAGCTTGGGCGGTCTAGCGGGAGCAGAGTCCTACAATGAGCAGTTCTTC